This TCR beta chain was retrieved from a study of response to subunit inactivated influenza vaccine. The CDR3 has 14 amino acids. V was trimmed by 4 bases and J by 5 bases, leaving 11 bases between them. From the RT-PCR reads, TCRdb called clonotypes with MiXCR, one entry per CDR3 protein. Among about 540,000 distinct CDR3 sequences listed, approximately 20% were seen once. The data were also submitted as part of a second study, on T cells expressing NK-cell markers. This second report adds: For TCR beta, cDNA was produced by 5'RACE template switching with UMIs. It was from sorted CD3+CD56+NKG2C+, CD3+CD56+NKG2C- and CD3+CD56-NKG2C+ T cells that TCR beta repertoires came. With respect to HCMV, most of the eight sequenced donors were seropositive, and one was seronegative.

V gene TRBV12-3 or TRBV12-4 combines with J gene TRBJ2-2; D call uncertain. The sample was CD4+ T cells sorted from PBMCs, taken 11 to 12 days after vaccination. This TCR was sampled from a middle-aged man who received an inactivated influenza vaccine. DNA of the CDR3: TGTGCCAGCAGTTCCAATGCGCGTACCGGGGAGCTGTTTTTT. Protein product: CASSSNARTGELFF.